This T cell receptor (beta chain) stems from a study of blood T cell repertoires in COVID-19. In the study overall: Sample material is recorded as cDNA or gDNA derived from T cells, B-cell-depleted T cells, or PBMCs.

The protocol was immunoSEQ multiplex PCR, while the TCRdb copy is restricted to in-frame clones and leaves out a portion. The table includes 130,000 or so clones, under 90% detected once. V lost 4 bases, J lost 0 bases, and 11 bases stayed unmatched. CDR1 and CDR2 (germline): LGHDT, YNNKEL (reference sequence). The CDR3 totals 19 residues. This clone was counted only a few times. This sequence joins TRBV3-1 (or the pseudogene TRBV3-2) and TRBJ2-3, with 12 bases aligning to TRBD2. Sequencing input: peripheral blood. This clonotype was obtained from a woman aged 60-70 years with active or convalescent COVID-19. Here the CDR3 reads CASSLEGLAGSPSTDTQYF. CDR3 DNA sequence: TGTGCCAGCAGCCTAGAGGGACTAGCGGGTTCGCCGAGCACAGATACGCAGTATTTT.